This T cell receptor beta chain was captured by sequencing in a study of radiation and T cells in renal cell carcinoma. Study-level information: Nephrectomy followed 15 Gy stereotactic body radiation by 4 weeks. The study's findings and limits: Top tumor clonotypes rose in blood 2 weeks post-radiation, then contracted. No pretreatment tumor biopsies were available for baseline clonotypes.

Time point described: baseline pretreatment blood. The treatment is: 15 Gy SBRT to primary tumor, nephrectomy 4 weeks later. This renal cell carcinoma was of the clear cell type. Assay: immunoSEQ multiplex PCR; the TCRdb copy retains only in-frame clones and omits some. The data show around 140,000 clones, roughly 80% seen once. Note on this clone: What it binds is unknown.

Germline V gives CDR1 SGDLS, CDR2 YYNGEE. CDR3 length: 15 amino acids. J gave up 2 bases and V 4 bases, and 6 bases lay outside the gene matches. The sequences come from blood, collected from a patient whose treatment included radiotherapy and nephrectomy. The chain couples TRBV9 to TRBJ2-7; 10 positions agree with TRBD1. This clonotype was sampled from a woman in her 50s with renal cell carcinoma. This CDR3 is CASSMTGQGTYEQYF. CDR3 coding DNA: TGTGCCAGCAGCATGACGGGACAGGGGACCTACGAGCAGTACTTC.